This T cell receptor (beta chain) was found in a study of Graves' ophthalmopathy and Graves' hyperthyroidism (dated by TCRdb to 2016 to 2019). With regard to the full study: Peripheral blood samples were taken at the time of initial diagnosis, before any treatment was given. TCR beta repertoire signatures were used to distinguish Graves' ophthalmopathy from Graves' hyperthyroidism and to predict progression to ophthalmopathy. In total, around 140 blood samples were TCR-sequenced: 43 ophthalmopathy, about 75 hyperthyroidism and about 17 hyperthyroidism-to-ophthalmopathy patients. To explore V-J signatures that distinguish ophthalmopathy from hyperthyroidism, a discovery set of under 110 patients was enrolled, made up of over 40 with ophthalmopathy and 55 to 65 with stable hyperthyroidism. An independent validation cohort comprised 18 hyperthyroidism patients and 15 to 17 patients who later progressed from hyperthyroidism to ophthalmopathy. T-cell repertoires of thyroid tissue and blood were compared in several hyperthyroidism patients. After sampling, hyperthyroidism patients received methimazole starting at 30 mg daily, and ophthalmopathy patients received high-dose intravenous methylprednisolone.

Patients with ophthalmopathy had moderately to severely active disease, with a Clinical Activity Score of 3 or more, a NOSPECS grade of 4 or more, and a disease duration of less than 3 months. Patients were excluded if they had other autoimmune diseases, uncontrolled infections, pregnancy or lactation. Diagnosis relied on clinical symptoms, serum thyroxine, TRAb, thyroid ultrasound and orbital computed tomography. Using Ficoll-Paque density gradient centrifugation, PBMCs were isolated from 8.5 to 10 ml of fresh peripheral blood. Total RNA was extracted using Trizol reagent, and RNA quality was checked on an Agilent 2100 Bioanalyzer. As concerns this clonotype: Its antigen remains undetermined. Base quality data are lacking; no much larger clone is found one base away.

The full study reports these points: Among expanded thyroid clonotypes with frequency above 0.001, most also showed up in blood, which suggests that blood repertoires may reflect the thyroid immune response. No statistical method was used to set the sample size in advance, and the investigators knew which group each participant was assigned to. In cross-validation, the 13-signature model distinguished ophthalmopathy from stable hyperthyroidism with less than 90% sensitivity and 81% to 82% specificity, while in the test set the corresponding values were about 80% and 75%. In validation, the model predicted ophthalmopathy progression with less than 71% sensitivity and 72.22% specificity; roughly eleven predicted patients were CT-confirmed with GO in a median of about 6.1 months.

For repertoire sequencing, the TCR beta CDR3 regions were amplified from RNA transcripts. The first round of RT-PCR was done with HTBI primers and the Qiagen OneStep RT-PCR kit, and was followed by a second round of multiplex PCR, then size selection and purification. Libraries were sequenced paired-end with 100 bp reads on an Illumina HiSeq2000. The source study handled its data this way. SOAPnuke was used to process the reads, removing any read that contained adapters or uncalled bases, had a mean Phred below 15, or lacked an exact match to the constant primer or identifier. COPE v1.2.5 was used to merge high-quality paired reads. Unique nucleotide sequences were defined as clonotypes and aligned to IMGT TRB V, D and J references using MiTCR v1.1. Analysis was restricted to V-J combinations with a frequency above 0.0001, which covered just over 98% of repertoires. For each V-J combination, a TCR clonal expansion and chaos score was defined as the ratio of F50 clonal expansion to chaos observed in the TCRdist matrix. Welch's t-statistics and random forest were used to reduce features to 13 V-J combinations, which were fed into a naive Bayes classifier. Thyroid-blood repertoire similarity was quantified with the Morisita-Horn index. TCRdb took the public reads, trimmed them with fastp at Q25, ran MiXCR for clone calling and kept in-frame beta chains. Merged by CDR3 protein, the rows form single entries marked with the most common genes and DNA. TCRdb assigned the V and J calls; the authors' analysis was not used. The sample table holds 500,000 to 800,000 distinct CDR3 sequences, of which roughly two fifths were seen once. The biggest ten clones account for 2.5% to 3.5% of the sample.

This sequence originates from an adult man with Graves' ophthalmopathy. The specimen was peripheral blood.

The CDR3 protein sequence reads: CASTALQGAVHPQHF. The nucleotide sequence reads as follows: TGTGCCAGCACAGCGCTACAGGGGGCCGTCCATCCCCAGCATTTT. The V gene is TRBV7-9 and the J gene is TRBJ1-5, and TRBD1 matches 9 of the central bases. Germline trimming: 7 bases from V, 10 bases from J; junction bases outside gene matches: 14. The CDR1 and CDR2 encoded by the germline V gene (reference sequence) are SEHNR and FQNEAQ. From cysteine to phenylalanine, the CDR3 is 15 amino acids long. Just CDR3 DNA is preserved here, 45 bases in frame from base 1.